These 25 T cell receptor beta chains share one sample of origin, sequenced in a study of T cells in Graves' hyperthyroidism and ophthalmopathy. The CDR3 regions of TCR beta were amplified from RNA transcripts. TCR CDR3 regions were first amplified by RT-PCR with HTBI primers. TCRdb re-analysed the multiplex PCR reads in MiXCR, keeping a single row per CDR3 protein. The repertoire includes roughly 500,000 distinct CDR3 sequences, around 46% of them detected once, and around 20% sits in the top ten. The sample comprised peripheral blood or thyroid tissue (not recorded which). Every receptor here comes from an adult woman with Graves' disease, either hyperthyroidism or ophthalmopathy (not recorded which).

This clonotype was seen ten or more times. The chain joins TRBV7-9 to TRBJ1-1, with a possible D match to TRBD1 (6 bases). V was shortened by 5 bases and J by 6 bases, with 16 bases between the two germline ends. The CDR3 has 14 residues. Looked up from germline, CDR1 is SEHNR and CDR2 is FQNEAQ (reference sequence). The CDR3 region is CASSPMGAAAEAFF. The CDR3 nucleotides are TGTGCCAGCAGCCCGATGGGGGCGGCCGCTGAAGCTTTCTTT.

The gene calls are TRBV5-1 and TRBJ1-1; D is undetermined. Per germline, CDR1 SGHRS and CDR2 YFSETQ. This CDR3 spans 14 amino acids. Trimming took off 0 bases at V and 1 base at J, with 7 bases between the two ends. The CDR3 nucleotides are TGCGCCAGCAGCTTGGATAGCGAGAACACTGAAGCTTTCTTT. Its translation: CASSLDSENTEAFF.

This clonotype was observed a few times. The chain couples TRBV28 to TRBJ2-6; D is ambiguous. CDR1 is MDHEN and CDR2 is SYDVKM in the germline V gene. This CDR3 is built from 13 residues. Trimming cost V 11 bases and J 0 bases, with 8 bases left between them. CDR3 residues: CASLYSGANVLTF. The CDR3 bases are TGTGCCTCCCTTTACTCTGGGGCCAACGTCCTGACTTTC.

The rearrangement joins TRBV7-6 to TRBJ2-5; D is undetermined. Germline-derived CDR1 and CDR2 are SGHVS and FNYEAQ. V gave up 2 bases and J gave up 4 bases, with 5 bases separating them. The CDR3 runs to 12 residues. The CDR3 loop is CASSLHLETQYF. CDR3 sequence (DNA): TGTGCCAGCAGCTTACATTTAGAGACCCAGTACTTC.

The chain joins TRBV29-1 to TRBJ1-2; no reliable D call. V lost 3 bases, J lost 4 bases, and 9 bases lay in between. The CDR3 is 12 amino acids. CDR1 and CDR2 from the germline V gene are SQVTM and ANQGSEA. In DNA, the CDR3 is TGCAGCGTTGAGTTGACTGCCTATGGCTACACCTTC. Encoded protein: CSVELTAYGYTF.

The chain recombines TRBV28 with TRBJ1-5; D not resolved. Germline-derived CDR1 and CDR2 are MDHEN and SYDVKM. The V end lost 7 bases, the J end lost 7 bases, and 11 bases lay between the germline ends. This CDR3 spans 12 amino acids. CDR3 sequence (DNA): TGTGCCAGCACCCTAACGGCCCAGCCCCAGCATTTT. Protein: CASTLTAQPQHF.

This clonotype was counted once. This chain links TRBV10-3 with TRBJ2-5, with D hard to call. V was trimmed by 2 bases and J by 5 bases, leaving 9 bases between them. This CDR3 comprises 13 residues. The germline gives CDR1 ENHRY, CDR2 SYGVKD. This CDR3 reads CAISEGPPETQYF. The CDR3 bases are TGTGCCATCAGTGAGGGGCCCCCGGAGACCCAGTACTTC.

Here the CDR3 DNA reads TGTGCCAGCAGTCCCTGGGACGGTCGTGGTAGGAAGAGGCCCCAGCATTTT. Encoded protein: CASSPWDGRGRKRPQHF. The chain combines TRBV27 with TRBJ1-5; D might be TRBD1 (5 bases). With 5 bases removed from V and 9 bases from J, the gap between germline ends came to 26 bases. The CDR3 consists of 17 residues. Germline values: CDR1 MNHEY, CDR2 SMNVEV (reference sequence).

V gene TRBV20-1 combines with J gene TRBJ1-5, with TRBD1 matching 8 bases. V shed 0 bases, J shed 11 bases, and the junction held 12 bases outside the gene matches. The CDR3 covers 15 residues. The germline CDR1 and CDR2 sequences are DFQATT and SNEGSKA (reference sequence). CDR3 loop: CSARDRAGGGETQHF. The CDR3 DNA is TGCAGTGCTAGAGATCGGGCAGGGGGCGGGGAGACCCAGCATTTT.

This clonotype has at least ten counts. The V call is TRBV27, the J call TRBJ1-5; D might be TRBD1 (6 bases). Germline CDR1 MNHEY, CDR2 SMNVEV (reference sequence). V lost 4 bases and J 2 bases, leaving 12 bases between the germline ends. The CDR3 covers 15 residues. The CDR3 region is CASSSAEGGNQPQHF. The CDR3 DNA reads as TGTGCCAGCAGTTCCGCGGAGGGGGGCAATCAGCCCCAGCATTTT.

V usage is TRBV7-6 and J usage is TRBJ1-6, with D possibly being TRBD1 (5 bases). Between the trimmed V and J ends, which lost 1 base and 7 bases, there was a span of 11 bases. This CDR3 comprises 15 residues. The V gene's germline CDR1 is SGHVS and CDR2 FNYEAQ. CDR3 nucleotides: TGTGCCAGCAGCTTAGAAGCAGGGAACAATTCACCCCTCCACTTT. Translation gives CASSLEAGNNSPLHF.

The sample holds many counts of this clonotype. This chain joins TRBV7-9 and TRBJ1-6; a weak D match, TRBD1 (6 bases). Germline V CDR1 and CDR2: SEHNR, FQNEAQ (reference sequence). The CDR3 contains 15 residues. V gave up 5 bases and J gave up 8 bases, with 16 bases separating them. The CDR3 DNA reads TGTGCCAGCAGCCTACAACCGGAGGGGGATTCACCCCTCCACTTT. Encoded protein: CASSLQPEGDSPLHF.

The chain has TRBV2 and TRBJ2-7; 10 bases fit TRBD1. Germline V lookup: CDR1 SNHLY, CDR2 FYNNEI. With V trimmed by 5 bases and J by 1 base, 8 bases remained unmatched. The CDR3 runs 16 residues. For the CDR3, the DNA is TGTGCCAGCAGTTTAGGGGTGGACAGGGGGTCCTACGAGCAGTACTTC. Its protein is CASSLGVDRGSYEQYF.

The J gene is TRBJ2-7, the V gene TRBV10-3, with D unresolved. The germline V gene encodes CDR1 ENHRY and CDR2 SYGVKD. Trimming stripped 7 bases from V and 2 bases from J, with 12 bases between. The CDR3 sequence is 13 residues long. CDR3 sequence: CAINSDPTYEQYF. The CDR3 DNA follows: TGTGCCATCAATTCGGACCCAACCTACGAGCAGTACTTC.

For this clonotype: A much bigger clone sits one base away, suggesting this may be a read error. The V gene is TRBV4-1, the J gene TRBJ2-7; D not certain. In germline, CDR1 is MGHRA, CDR2 YSYEKL. The CDR3 runs 14 residues. V was pared by 4 bases and J by 6 bases, with 16 bases between. The CDR3 protein is CASSLETRLLEQYF. CDR3 sequence (DNA): TGCGCCAGCAGCCTAGAGACCCGACTGCTCGAGCAGTACTTC.

The rearrangement joins TRBV15 to TRBJ1-1; the match to TRBD1 covers 9 bases. Per the germline V gene, CDR1 is LNHNV and CDR2 is YYDKDF (reference sequence). The CDR3 sequence is 17 residues long. V gave up 3 bases and J gave up 0 bases; unmatched junction bases: 8. CDR3 in amino acids: CATSRRDRDFLNTEAFF. DNA of the CDR3: TGTGCCACCAGCAGGCGGGACAGGGATTTTCTGAACACTGAAGCTTTCTTT.

V is TRBV15 and J is TRBJ1-1; D gene unclear. This CDR3 spans 12 amino acids. In germline, CDR1 is LNHNV, CDR2 YYDKDF (reference sequence). V was clipped by 6 bases and J by 6 bases, with 11 bases between them. The CDR3 DNA reads as TGTGCCACCAGAGCCGGGTCCGCTGAAGCTTTCTTT. Encoded protein: CATRAGSAEAFF.

This clonotype came up many times. The chain employs TRBV20-1 and TRBJ2-5, with D perhaps matching TRBD1 (5 bases). CDR3 size: 10 residues. CDR1 and CDR2 from the germline V gene are DFQATT and SNEGSKA (reference sequence). The ends were cut back, 6 bases at V and 5 bases at J, with 7 bases in the middle. The CDR3 loop is CSARQETQYF. CDR3 coding DNA: TGCAGTGCCAGACAGGAGACCCAGTACTTC.

At least ten counts were recorded for this clonotype. V usage is TRBV4-1 and J usage is TRBJ1-2, with D tentatively TRBD1 (6 bases). Trimming removed 1 base from V and 4 bases from J, with 13 bases in between. CDR1 and CDR2 (germline): MGHRA, YSYEKL. The CDR3 has 15 residues. This chain's CDR3 is CASSQVGQRIYGYTF. CDR3 coding DNA: TGCGCCAGCAGCCAAGTTGGACAGAGGATCTATGGCTACACCTTC.

The sample holds many counts of this clonotype. The chain recombines TRBV7-2 with TRBJ2-7; D uncertain. In germline, CDR1 is SGHTA, CDR2 FQGNSA. The V end was cut by 5 bases, the J end by 2 bases, with 10 bases between. The CDR3 loop spans 13 amino acids. This CDR3 is CASSHASTYEQYF. The CDR3, as DNA: TGTGCCAGCAGCCATGCCTCAACCTACGAGCAGTACTTC.

This clonotype appeared many times. The chain employs TRBV6-1 and TRBJ1-2; D is undetermined. The ends were cut back, 6 bases at V and 4 bases at J, with 9 bases in the middle. The CDR3 loop spans 12 amino acids. In germline, CDR1 is MNHNS, CDR2 SASEGT. CDR3 protein: CASSHLIYGYTF. The CDR3 DNA reads TGTGCCAGCAGCCACCTTATCTATGGCTACACCTTC.

The chain links TRBV2 to TRBJ2-7; D may match TRBD1 or TRBD2 (7 bases each). Trimming took 8 bases from V and 4 from J, leaving 15 bases between them. CDR1 and CDR2 from the germline V gene are SNHLY and FYNNEI. CDR3 length: 13 amino acids. CDR3 sequence (DNA): TGTGCCAGCCACGACAGGGAGGGGTACGAGCAGTACTTC. This sequence encodes CASHDREGYEQYF.

The chain recombines TRBV19 with TRBJ1-5; D remains unclear. CDR1 is LNHDA and CDR2 is SQIVND in the germline V gene (reference sequence). The ends were cut back, 5 bases at V and 5 bases at J, with 13 bases in the middle. CDR3 length equals 14 residues. The CDR3: CASSGQAEYQPQHF. CDR3 coding DNA: TGTGCCAGTAGTGGGCAGGCAGAATATCAGCCCCAGCATTTT.

A few counts support this clonotype. The chain combines TRBV20-1 with TRBJ1-2; the D is unclear. The germline gives CDR1 DFQATT, CDR2 SNEGSKA (reference sequence). This CDR3 comprises 11 residues. The ends were cut back, 6 bases at V and 8 bases at J, with 13 bases in the middle. The CDR3 DNA is TGCAGTGCGATTTTAGGAGGGGGCTACACCTTC. As protein: CSAILGGGYTF.

The chain employs TRBV7-2 and TRBJ2-5; D might be TRBD1 or TRBD2, each matching 5 bases. Trimming cost V 1 base and J 4 bases, with 13 bases left between them. Per the germline V gene, CDR1 is SGHTA and CDR2 is FQGNSA. This CDR3 is built from 15 residues. Here the CDR3 reads CASSLVRDPTETQYF. In DNA, the CDR3 is TGTGCCAGCAGCTTAGTTCGGGACCCTACAGAGACCCAGTACTTC. Full variable domain (outside the CDR3, taken from reference TRBV7-2 and TRBJ2-5): GAGVSQSPSNKVTEKGKDVELRCDPISGHTALYWYRQSLGQGLEFLIYFQGNSAPDKSGLPSDRFSAERTGGSVSTLTIQRTQQEDSAVYLCASSLVRDPTETQYFGPGTRLLVL.